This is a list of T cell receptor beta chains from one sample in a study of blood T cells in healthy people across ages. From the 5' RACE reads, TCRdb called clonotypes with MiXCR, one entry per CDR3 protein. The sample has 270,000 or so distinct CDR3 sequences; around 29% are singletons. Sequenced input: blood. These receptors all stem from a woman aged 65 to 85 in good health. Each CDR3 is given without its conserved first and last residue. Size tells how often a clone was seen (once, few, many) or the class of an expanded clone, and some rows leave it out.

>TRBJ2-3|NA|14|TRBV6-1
ASSGNAWVPTDTQY
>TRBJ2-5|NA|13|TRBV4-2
ASSQDKGGQETQY
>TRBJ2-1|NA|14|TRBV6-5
ASSYYPGQGYNEQF
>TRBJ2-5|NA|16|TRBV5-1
ASSLYGRGRGVQETQY
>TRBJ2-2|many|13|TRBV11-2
ASSGLKREIGELF
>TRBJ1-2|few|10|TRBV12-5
ASGNEAYGYT
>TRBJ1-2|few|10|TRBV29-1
SAGLQGYGYT
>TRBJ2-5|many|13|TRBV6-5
ASSYTSGFKRAQY
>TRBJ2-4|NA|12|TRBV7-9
ASSGELAKNIQY
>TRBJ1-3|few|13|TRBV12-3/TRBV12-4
ASSYRDRGGNTIY
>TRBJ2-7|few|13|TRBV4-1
ASSQDPGTSYEQY
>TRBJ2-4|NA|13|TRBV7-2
ASSLAAGKPNIQY
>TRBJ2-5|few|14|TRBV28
ASSSSGTRRKETQY
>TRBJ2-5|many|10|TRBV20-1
SAGTGKETQY
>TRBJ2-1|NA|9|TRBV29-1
SVDQGGEQF
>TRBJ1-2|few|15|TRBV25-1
ASSSGKAGKPKYGYT
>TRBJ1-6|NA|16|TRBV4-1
ASSLERRPGTVNSPLH
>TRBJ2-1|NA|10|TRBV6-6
ASSEAHNEQF
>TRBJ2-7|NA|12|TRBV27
ASSWGAGDYEQY
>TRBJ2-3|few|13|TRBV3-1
ASRLFGGITDTQY
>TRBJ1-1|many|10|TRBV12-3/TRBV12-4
ASSPTGTGGF
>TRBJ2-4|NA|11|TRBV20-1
SAYRGDKNIQY
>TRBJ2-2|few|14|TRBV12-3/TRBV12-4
ASSRKTAANTGELF
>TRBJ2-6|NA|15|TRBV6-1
ASSEDPGSSGANVLT
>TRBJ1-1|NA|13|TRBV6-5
ASSYSLVTNTEAF
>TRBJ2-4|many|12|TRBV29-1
SVGTGHTGDIQY
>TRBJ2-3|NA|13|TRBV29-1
SVEGLAELTDTQY
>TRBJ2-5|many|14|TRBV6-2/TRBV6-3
ASSYNSAGAQETQY
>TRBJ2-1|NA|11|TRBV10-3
AISKADYNEQF
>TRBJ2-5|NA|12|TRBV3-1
ASSHGQSQETQY
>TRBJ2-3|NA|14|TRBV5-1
ASSPDSGGEWDTQY
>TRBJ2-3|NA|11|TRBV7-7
ASSLSETDTQY
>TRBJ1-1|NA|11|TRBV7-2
ASSLVTASEAF
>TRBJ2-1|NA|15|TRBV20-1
SARDSSGKYSYNEQF
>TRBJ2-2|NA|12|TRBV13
ASSLGRATGELF
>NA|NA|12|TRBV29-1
SVEVGQGLNEQF
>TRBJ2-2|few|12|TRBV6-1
ATSQEMNTGELF
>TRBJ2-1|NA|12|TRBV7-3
ASSQPGQNNEQF
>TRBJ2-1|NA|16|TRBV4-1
ASSQDREVMSSYNEQF
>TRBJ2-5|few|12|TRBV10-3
AISDLPNQETQY
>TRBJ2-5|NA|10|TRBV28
ASEGNLETQY
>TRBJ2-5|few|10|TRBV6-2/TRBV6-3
ASSYSSDSRF
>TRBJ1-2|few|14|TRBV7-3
ASSLGDFGGNYGYT
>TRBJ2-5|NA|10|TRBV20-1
SASRDSGAQY
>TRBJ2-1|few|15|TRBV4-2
ASSRPWGDRDYNEQF
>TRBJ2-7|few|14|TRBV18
ASSPVGGGQSYEQY
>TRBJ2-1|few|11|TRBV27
ASRRGDYNEQF
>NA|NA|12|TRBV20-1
SASDLAGGYEQY
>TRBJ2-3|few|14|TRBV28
ASSWTPSGTKDTQY
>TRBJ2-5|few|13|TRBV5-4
ASRGGSEYGETQY
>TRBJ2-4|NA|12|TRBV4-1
ASSQGSGADIQY
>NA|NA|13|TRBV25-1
ASSDLKGVSYEQY